This T cell receptor (beta chain) was identified in a study of blood T cell repertoires in COVID-19 (dated by TCRdb to about 2020). With regard to the full study: Samples from collaborators originated in the United States, Italy and Spain and spanned both the acute and convalescent phases of COVID-19. The material from the prospective study consisted of cDNA or gDNA derived from T cells, B-cell-depleted T cells, or PBMCs. Subjects who had been exposed to COVID-19, were actively infected with it, or had recovered from it provided the deeply sampled blood TCRbeta repertoires that made up the dataset. A freely available public database, intended as a resource for researchers studying the immune response to SARS-CoV-2, is where the repertoires were released. Samples were obtained from the ongoing ImmuneRACE study (first 160 participants) and from about 1,300 subjects provided by 6 global collaborators. The sample metadata nearly always contained a de-identified subject ID, COVID-19 status, age in years and sex. HLA class I and class II types, where available, came from metadata supplied by the sample provider rather than from assay-based typing. Broad study findings and their caveats: The quantity of clinical and demographic metadata differed by source and by participant and was supplied without curation.

Enrolling through a virtual design, the prospective study's participants ranged in age from roughly 18 to 89 years and lived across 20 to 30 United States geographic areas. To assign participants to cohorts, the prospective study relied on clinical history that participants themselves reported in a screening survey and a study questionnaire. Exposed participants were defined as having been in contact with someone with a PCR-confirmed or clinician-diagnosed COVID-19 case within 2 weeks of study entry. In the prospective study, whole blood, serum and a nasopharyngeal or oropharyngeal swab were collected from each participant by mobile phlebotomists. Over a roughly two-month period, participants in the prospective study had the option of providing additional blood draws and questionnaires. Before DNA extraction, blood samples from the prospective study were shipped at room temperature or frozen. The germline V gene encodes CDR1 MNHEY and CDR2 SMNVEV (reference sequence). The CDR3 covers 14 residues, taking in both the cysteine and the phenylalanine. Only the CDR3 DNA stays, 42 bases, in frame from base 1. Deletion took 4 bases off V and 0 bases off J, with a span of 9 bases between the germline ends.

Remarks on this clone: Its antigen is currently not known. Per-base qualities were not stored, and no clone one base away is much larger.

The immunoSEQ Assay, a bias-controlled multiplex PCR, was used to amplify TCRbeta CDR3 regions from genomic DNA. In the original analysis: The number of nucleated cells in each sample was estimated from the amplification of reference gene primers within the assay. To quantify the absolute abundance of each unique TCRbeta CDR3 rearrangement, sequence reads were collapsed and filtered. For each sample, productive Simpson clonality was calculated as the square root of Simpson's diversity index over productive rearrangements. TCRdb holds this immuneACCESS table with in-frame rearrangements only. Some clones are missing; in checked studies, unresolved V genes explain under half, and the rest has no known cause. The D gene and trimming were derived from the DNA, and the V and J assignments and clone size from that table. This sample gives 150,000 or so clones in total; roughly nine tenths of them show up just once. The ten most abundant clones make up less than 5% of the sample.

The chain is assembled from TRBV27 and TRBJ1-1; the D gene cannot be resolved reliably. The sample was PBMCs or T cells enriched from blood (not recorded which). The sequence derives from a woman aged 40 to 50 who had been exposed to COVID-19. The CDR3 here reads CASSSPGLNTEAFF. Read as DNA, the sequence is TGTGCCAGCAGTTCCCCCGGTTTGAACACTGAAGCTTTCTTT.